The clone carrying this T cell receptor (beta chain) has only a few counts. What it binds is unknown. Averaging around 110 mL, one heparinised blood draw was given by each donor. Cell sorting via CD45RO/CCR7/CD25/CD127/CD95/CD27 was performed to obtain CD4+ naive, central memory, regulatory and stem cell-like memory cells. Reverse transcribing all isolated RNA meant expressed TCRB transcripts were sequenced. Libraries were prepared by immunoSEQ multiplex PCR; TCRdb keeps only in-frame clonotypes and omits some of them. The sample has a few hundred thousand clones, around 12% seen once; the top ten hold around 0.0099%. Losses at the gene ends were 3 bases for V and 4 bases for J; bases not matched to a gene: 9. The CDR3 is 15 amino acids. Germline CDR1 and CDR2: SGHNT and YYREEE (reference sequence). These data are taken from a study of beta chain features in type 1 diabetes. General study points: The question left open here concerned HLA type influencing TCRB rearrangement. In type 1 diabetes patients, VDJ junctions had fewer insertions; deletions at these junctions were more frequent. Shortening of TCRB CDR3s, moderate but significant, appeared in all four CD4+ subsets of Type 1 diabetes patients.

The sample consisted of naive CD4+ T cells from blood. This sequence was found in a woman aged 18-29 years with type 1 diabetes. The chain carries TRBV5-4 and TRBJ2-5; the match to TRBD2 covers 7 bases. The CDR3 region is CASSSAVGGRETQYF. The CDR3 DNA is TGTGCCAGCAGCTCTGCCGTTGGCGGGAGAGAGACCCAGTACTTC.